This T cell receptor (beta chain) appears in the sequencing data of a study of Graves' ophthalmopathy and Graves' hyperthyroidism. The CDR3 contains 15 residues. V dropped 1 base and J dropped 2; count of bases not matched to a gene: 3. Germline V gene data show CDR1 as DFQATT and CDR2 as SNEGSKA (reference sequence). Ophthalmopathy not arising within 18 months of follow-up defined hyperthyroidism as stable. Other autoimmune diseases, uncontrolled infections, pregnancy or lactation led to the exclusion of patients. Diagnoses were established from clinical symptoms, serum thyroxine, TRAb, thyroid ultrasound and orbital computed tomography. Fresh peripheral blood (approximately 9.5 ml) yielded the PBMCs. TCR beta CDR3 regions were amplified from RNA transcripts. An opening RT-PCR round employed HTBI primers and preceded a second-round multiplex PCR. TCRdb ran MiXCR on the multiplex PCR reads and lists one entry per CDR3 protein. The sample shows 23,000 or so distinct CDR3 sequences, less than 50% of them seen only once.

The source is an adult woman with stable Graves' hyperthyroidism. V gene TRBV20-1 combines with J gene TRBJ2-3, with 10 bases matching TRBD2. The specimen was peripheral blood. CDR3: CSARGLAGVTDTQYF. CDR3 in DNA: TGCAGTGCTAGAGGTCTAGCGGGGGTCACAGATACGCAGTATTTT.